This T cell receptor (beta chain) was sequenced during a study of PD-L1 blockade in urothelial cancer. Study-level information: In about 2014, patients got going on atezolizumab, taking 1,200 mg intravenously every 3 weeks. About 90% of the roughly 29 patients were men whose urothelial cancer was bladder-origin. A median approximately 150,000 T cells were found in blood samples.

Comments on this clone: The sample holds other DNA sequences that translate to the same CDR3.

The time point was: pretreatment peripheral blood. Between 1 and 8 samples per patient were obtained, pretreatment and on-treatment. Method: immunoSEQ multiplex PCR; TCRdb's copy keeps in-frame clones and lacks some. This table has 75,000 to 95,000 clones, around four fifths appearing once. The sample in question was PBMCs, obtained around atezolizumab (anti-PD-L1) treatment. The TCR comes from a man between 35 and 55 years old with urothelial cancer.

The CDR3 DNA is TGCGCCAGCAGCTTGGGAGGCGCAGATACGCAGTATTTT. Its protein product is CASSLGGADTQYF. The chain joins TRBV5-1 to TRBJ2-3; D not certain. CDR3 length: 13 residues. Trimming left V 0 bases short and J 4 bases short, with 6 bases between. Germline V gene sequence: CDR1 SGHRS, CDR2 YFSETQ.